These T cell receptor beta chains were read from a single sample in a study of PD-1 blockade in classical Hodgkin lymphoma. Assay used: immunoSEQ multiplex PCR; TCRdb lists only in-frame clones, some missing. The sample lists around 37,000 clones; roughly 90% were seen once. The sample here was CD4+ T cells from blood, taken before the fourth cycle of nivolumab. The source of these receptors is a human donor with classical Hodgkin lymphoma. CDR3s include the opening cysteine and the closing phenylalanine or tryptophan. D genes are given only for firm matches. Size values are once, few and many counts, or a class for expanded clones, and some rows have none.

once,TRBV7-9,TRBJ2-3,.,CASSLGWGNTDTQYF,TGTGCCAGCAGCTTAGGTTGGGGGAATACAGATACGCAGTATTTT
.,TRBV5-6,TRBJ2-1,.,CASSLDPVFYNEQFF,TGTGCCAGCAGCTTGGACCCAGTTTTCTACAATGAGCAGTTCTTC
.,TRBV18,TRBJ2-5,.,CASSPISGRQETQYF,TGTGCCAGCTCACCCATTAGCGGACGTCAAGAGACCCAGTACTTC
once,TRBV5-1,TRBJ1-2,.,CASSFGGGGYTF,TGCGCCAGCAGCTTTGGTGGGGGTGGCTACACCTTC
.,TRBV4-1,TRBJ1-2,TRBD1,CASSHITGTVSGYTF,TGCGCCAGCAGCCATATCACCGGGACAGTATCTGGCTACACCTTC
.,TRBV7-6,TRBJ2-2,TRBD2,CASSLGGTGTSGPANTGELFF,TGTGCCAGCAGCTTAGGGGGGACCGGGACTAGCGGGCCCGCGAACACCGGGGAGCTGTTTTTT
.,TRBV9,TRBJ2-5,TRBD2,CASSVNTGTSGQTQYF,TGTGCCAGCAGCGTAAACACCGGGACTAGCGGCCAGACCCAGTACTTC
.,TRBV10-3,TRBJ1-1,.,CAICFGGGDTEAFF,TGTGCCATCTGCTTCGGTGGGGGTGACACTGAAGCTTTCTTT
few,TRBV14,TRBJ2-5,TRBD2,CASRASGQETQYF,TGTGCCAGCAGAGCTAGCGGGCAAGAGACCCAGTACTTC
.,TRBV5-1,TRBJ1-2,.,CASSSSDAYYGYTF,TGCGCCAGCAGCTCCTCGGACGCATACTATGGCTACACCTTC
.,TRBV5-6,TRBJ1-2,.,CASSSRRGYTF,TGTGCCAGCAGCTCTCGACGTGGCTACACCTTC
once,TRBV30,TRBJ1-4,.,CAWSVPTPRGRANEKLFF,TGTGCCTGGAGTGTACCCACTCCCAGGGGCAGGGCTAATGAAAAACTGTTTTTT
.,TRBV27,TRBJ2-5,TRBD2,CASSLRGTSGRAGETQYF,TGTGCCAGCAGTTTACGGGGGACTAGCGGGAGGGCCGGGGAGACCCAGTACTTC
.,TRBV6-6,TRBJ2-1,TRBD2,CASSLAGGRNEQFF,TGTGCCAGCAGTTTAGCGGGAGGAAGGAATGAGCAGTTCTTC
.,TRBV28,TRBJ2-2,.,CASSFRRNTGELFF,TGTGCCAGCAGTTTTAGGCGGAACACCGGGGAGCTGTTTTTT
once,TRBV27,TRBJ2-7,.,CASSHGESGYEQYF,TGTGCCAGCAGTCATGGCGAAAGTGGCTACGAGCAGTACTTC
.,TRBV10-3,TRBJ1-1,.,CAISDGGQKPTEAFF,TGTGCCATCAGTGACGGCGGACAGAAGCCCACTGAAGCTTTCTTT
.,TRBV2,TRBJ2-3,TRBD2,CASSVTSARTDTQYF,TGTGCCAGCAGTGTCACTAGCGCGAGGACAGATACGCAGTATTTT
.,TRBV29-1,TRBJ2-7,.,CSVRGATNYYEQYF,TGCAGCGTTAGAGGGGCAACTAACTACTACGAGCAGTACTTC
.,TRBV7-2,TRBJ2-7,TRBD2,CASSPPTSGRAREQYF,TGTGCCAGCAGCCCACCGACTAGCGGGAGGGCCCGGGAGCAGTACTTC
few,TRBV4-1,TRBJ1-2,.,CASSHVAQTYGYTF,TGCGCCAGCAGCCATGTAGCACAGACCTATGGCTACACCTTC
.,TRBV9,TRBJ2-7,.,CASSVAPASVSYEQYF,TGTGCCAGCAGCGTAGCTCCGGCATCAGTCTCCTACGAGCAGTACTTC
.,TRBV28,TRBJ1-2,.,CASSLQQGNYGYTF,TGTGCCAGCAGTTTACAACAGGGAAACTATGGCTACACCTTC
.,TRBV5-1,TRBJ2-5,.,CASSLTGTQETQYF,TGCGCCAGCAGCTTGACCGGGACGCAAGAGACCCAGTACTTC
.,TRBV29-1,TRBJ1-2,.,CSVGGGLPRNYGYTF,TGCAGCGTTGGCGGGGGACTCCCACGCAACTATGGCTACACCTTC
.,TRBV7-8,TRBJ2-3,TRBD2,CASSFGTLAGAWTDTQYF,TGTGCCAGCAGCTTCGGTACACTAGCGGGAGCATGGACAGATACGCAGTATTTT
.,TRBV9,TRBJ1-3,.,CASSVAATNFRGENTIYF,TGTGCCAGCAGCGTAGCAGCGACGAACTTCAGGGGTGAAAACACCATATATTTT
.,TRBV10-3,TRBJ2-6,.,CAISESANVLTF,TGTGCCATCAGTGAATCGGCCAACGTCCTGACTTTC
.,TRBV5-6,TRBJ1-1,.,CASTDTGGNTEAFF,TGTGCCAGCACGGATACGGGGGGGAACACTGAAGCTTTCTTT
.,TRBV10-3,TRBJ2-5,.,CAISGYEETQYF,TGTGCCATCAGTGGATACGAAGAGACCCAGTACTTC
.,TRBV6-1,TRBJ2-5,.,CASRRNSQETQYF,TGTGCCAGCAGGCGGAACAGCCAAGAGACCCAGTACTTC
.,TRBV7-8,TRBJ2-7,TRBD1,CASSSRQGTYEQYF,TGTGCCAGCAGCTCTCGACAGGGCACCTACGAGCAGTACTTC
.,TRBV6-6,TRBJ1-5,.,CASSLRHRVGQPQHF,TGTGCCAGCAGTTTGCGACACAGGGTTGGCCAGCCCCAGCATTTT
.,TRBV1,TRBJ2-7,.,CTSSKPGVSSYEQYF,TGCACCAGCAGCAAACCGGGCGTCTCCTCCTACGAGCAGTACTTC
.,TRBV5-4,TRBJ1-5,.,CASSQAYSNQPQHF,TGTGCCAGCAGCCAAGCCTATAGCAATCAGCCCCAGCATTTT
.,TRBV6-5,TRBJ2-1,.,CASSYVGTTTSEQFF,TGTGCCAGCAGTTACGTGGGAACCACTACAAGTGAGCAGTTCTTC
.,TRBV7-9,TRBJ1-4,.,CASSLGGGDEKLFF,TGTGCCAGCAGCTTAGGTGGGGGAGATGAAAAACTGTTTTTT
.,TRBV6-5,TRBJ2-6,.,CASTGNSRANVLTF,TGTGCCAGCACAGGGAACTCTAGGGCCAACGTCCTGACTTTC
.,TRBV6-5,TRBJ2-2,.,CATRQQDTDTGELFF,TGTGCCACCCGTCAACAGGACACTGACACCGGGGAGCTGTTTTTT
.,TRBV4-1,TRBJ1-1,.,CASSPVTRDKTEAFF,TGCGCCAGCAGCCCCGTTACCCGGGACAAAACTGAAGCTTTCTTT
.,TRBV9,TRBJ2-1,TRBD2,CASSGTSGTYNEQFF,TGTGCCAGCAGCGGGACTAGCGGTACCTACAATGAGCAGTTCTTC
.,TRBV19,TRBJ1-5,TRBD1,CASRFGQGIGNQPQHF,TGTGCCAGTAGGTTTGGACAGGGGATTGGAAATCAGCCCCAGCATTTT
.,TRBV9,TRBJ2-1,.,CASSVGTLSYNEQFF,TGTGCCAGCAGCGTGGGTACCCTCTCCTACAATGAGCAGTTCTTC
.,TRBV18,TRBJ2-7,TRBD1,CASSPGTGGSYEQYF,TGTGCCAGCTCACCCGGTACAGGGGGCTCCTACGAGCAGTACTTC
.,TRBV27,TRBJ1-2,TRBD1,CASSLSLSSGGYGYTF,TGTGCCAGCAGTTTATCCCTTTCTTCAGGGGGCTATGGCTACACCTTC
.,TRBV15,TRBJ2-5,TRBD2,CATSRKGTSAGRTQYF,TGTGCCACCAGCAGAAAGGGGACTAGCGCCGGCCGGACCCAGTACTTC
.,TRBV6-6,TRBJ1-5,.,CASSYSRQDNQPQHF,TGTGCCAGCAGTTACTCAAGACAGGACAATCAGCCCCAGCATTTT
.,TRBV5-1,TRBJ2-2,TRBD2,CASSFSGRPGGELFF,TGCGCCAGCAGCTTTAGCGGGCGCCCGGGCGGGGAGCTGTTTTTT
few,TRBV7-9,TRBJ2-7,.,CASSLDGDEQYF,TGTGCCAGCAGTCTCGATGGGGACGAGCAGTACTTC
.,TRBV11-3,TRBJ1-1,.,CASSRHLNTEAFF,TGTGCCAGCAGTAGACACCTGAACACTGAAGCTTTCTTT
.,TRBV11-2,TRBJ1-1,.,CASSLQWVTEAFF,TGTGCCAGCAGCTTACAATGGGTCACTGAAGCTTTCTTT
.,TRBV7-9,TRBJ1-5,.,CASSLEGGDQPQHF,TGTGCCAGCAGCTTAGAAGGCGGGGATCAGCCCCAGCATTTT
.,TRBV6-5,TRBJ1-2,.,CASSYSTVYGYTF,TGTGCCAGCAGTTACTCGACAGTATATGGCTACACCTTC
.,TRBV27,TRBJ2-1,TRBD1,CASRGQGAREQFF,TGTGCCAGCAGGGGACAGGGGGCCCGTGAGCAGTTCTTC
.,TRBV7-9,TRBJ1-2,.,CASSPQWGVGGYTF,TGTGCCAGCTCCCCTCAATGGGGAGTAGGCGGCTACACCTTC
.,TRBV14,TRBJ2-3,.,CASSSSGGRADTQYF,TGTGCCAGCAGTTCCAGCGGAGGTCGCGCAGATACGCAGTATTTT
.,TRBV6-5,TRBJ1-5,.,CASSIGASQPQHF,TGTGCCAGCAGCATTGGGGCTAGTCAGCCCCAGCATTTT